A single sample gave rise to the 15 T cell receptor beta chains below, sequenced in a study of blood T cells in healthy people across ages. A J-beta primer mix and a sample-barcoded 5' primer were used in a second PCR of roughly 7 to 12 cycles. MiXCR, applied by TCRdb to the 5' RACE reads, yields one record per CDR3 protein. The sample lists approximately 800,000 distinct CDR3 sequences; 25% to 30% were seen once. Separately, the same data were catalogued under a study of T cells of mothers and their children.

Sequencing was done on a sample of blood. These receptors were taken from a boy between 5 and 17 years old in good health.

The gene calls are TRBV7-9 and TRBJ2-1, with 8 bases that match TRBD1. Germline CDR1 and CDR2: SEHNR and FQNEAQ (reference sequence). The CDR3 spans 14 residues. Trimming at V came to 8 bases and at J to 10 bases, leaving 13 bases not matched to a gene. The CDR3 spells CASSSGTGGGEQFF. The CDR3 DNA reads TGTGCCAGCTCCTCCGGGACAGGTGGAGGGGAGCAGTTCTTC.

This clonotype was detected a few times. The V gene is TRBV10-2, the J gene TRBJ2-5; a weak D match, TRBD2 (5 bases). The J call may not be correct, given that the DNA end is closer to TRBJ2-1. CDR1 and CDR2 (germline): WSHSY, SAAADI. CDR3 length: 14 residues. CDR3 sequence reads: CASSESGSLNEQFF. In DNA, the CDR3 is TGCGCCAGCAGTGAGTCTGGGAGTCTCAATGAGCAGTTCTTC.

This chain connects TRBV29-1 to TRBJ2-5, with D possibly matching TRBD1 (5 bases). The CDR3 consists of 14 residues. The germline V gene has CDR1 SQVTM and CDR2 ANQGSEA. With 7 bases removed from V and 4 bases from J, the gap between germline ends came to 19 bases. Here the CDR3 DNA reads TGCAGCGCTCACCCCGACAGCGTTGGAGAGACCCAGTACTTC. It translates to CSAHPDSVGETQYF.

This clonotype was detected only a few times. V gene TRBV7-3 combines with J gene TRBJ1-1; 12 bases line up with TRBD1. The CDR3 spans 15 residues. Germline CDR1 is SGHTA and CDR2 is FQGTGA. V dropped 5 bases and J dropped 1; count of bases not matched to a gene: 2. CDR3 sequence (DNA): TGTGCCAGCAGCCGGGACAGGGGGCAGAACACTGAAGCTTTCTTT. Protein product: CASSRDRGQNTEAFF.

The chain employs TRBV30 and TRBJ1-2, with D perhaps TRBD1 (6 bases). Looked up from germline, CDR1 is GTSNPN and CDR2 is SVGIG (reference sequence). The CDR3 is made up of 12 amino acids. The ends were cut back, 8 bases at V and 8 bases at J, with 18 bases in the middle. The CDR3 spells CAATNRVQGYTF. The CDR3 nucleotides read TGTGCCGCTACAAACAGGGTTCAGGGCTACACCTTC.

This chain links TRBV7-8 with TRBJ1-2, with TRBD1 identical over 9 bases. The V and J ends lost 1 base and 6 bases, in that order; junction bases with no gene match: 12. The CDR3 sequence is 17 residues long. CDR1 and CDR2 (germline): SGHVS, FQNEAQ. CDR3 sequence: CASSLEGTGPSWNGYTF. CDR3 DNA: TGTGCCAGCAGCTTAGAAGGGACAGGGCCGTCATGGAATGGCTACACCTTC. Full variable domain (remainder filled in from reference TRBV7-8 and TRBJ1-2): GAGVSQSPRYKVAKRGQDVALRCDPISGHVSLFWYQQALGQGPEFLTYFQNEAQLDKSGLPSDRFFAERPEGSVSTLKIQRTQQEDSAVYLCASSLEGTGPSWNGYTFGSGTRLTVV.

This clonotype has only a few counts. The chain has TRBV5-1 and TRBJ2-5, with D maybe TRBD2 (6 bases). The DNA end is more similar to TRBJ2-1, so the J call may be wrong. Germline CDR1 and CDR2: SGHRS and YFSETQ. The CDR3 has 15 residues. CDR3 DNA: TGCGCCAGCAGCTTGGGGGGGGTTAACTACAATGAGCAGTTCTTC. Its translation: CASSLGGVNYNEQFF.

The V and J genes are TRBV11-2 and TRBJ2-7; D is unclear. CDR3 length equals 13 residues. CDR1 is SGHAT, CDR2 FQNNGV, per germline. Trimming cost V 2 bases and J 3 bases, with 8 bases left between them. The DNA for the CDR3 is TGTGCCAGCAGCTTATCTGGGGTCTACGAGCAGTACTTC. Amino acids: CASSLSGVYEQYF.

Only a few counts were recorded for this clonotype. The chain is built from TRBV30 and TRBJ2-2, with D perhaps TRBD1 (5 bases). V shed 1 base and J shed 5 bases, with 11 bases lying between them. CDR1 GTSNPN and CDR2 SVGIG come from the germline V gene (reference sequence). The CDR3 covers 14 residues. This chain's CDR3 is CAWSASTVTGELFF. CDR3 DNA sequence: TGTGCCTGGAGTGCCTCGACAGTTACCGGGGAGCTGTTTTTT.

This clonotype was detected a few times. V gene TRBV7-6 combines with J gene TRBJ1-1, with TRBD1 identical over 7 bases. Germline lookup yields CDR1 SGHVS and CDR2 FNYEAQ. The CDR3 extends over 16 amino acids. V shed 4 bases and J 4 bases; nucleotides not matched to a gene: 12. CDR3 sequence reads: CASSSLGGQGGTEAFF. The CDR3 nucleotides read TGTGCCAGCAGCTCCCTTGGGGGGCAGGGGGGCACTGAAGCTTTCTTT.

There are many counts of this clonotype. The gene calls are TRBV12-3 or TRBV12-4 and TRBJ1-5; 7 bases line up with TRBD1. V gave up 0 bases and J gave up 5 bases; unmatched junction bases: 4. CDR3 length equals 15 residues. The DNA of the CDR3 is TGTGCCAGCAGTTTAGCTGACAGGGACCATCAGCCCCAGCATTTT. It yields the protein CASSLADRDHQPQHF.

This clonotype has only a few counts. The J gene is TRBJ2-3, the V gene TRBV20-1, with 8 bases lining up with TRBD2. The V segment lost 5 bases and the J segment 1 base; nucleotides outside the gene matches: 8. In germline, CDR1 is DFQATT, CDR2 SNEGSKA (reference sequence). This CDR3 is built from 15 residues. The CDR3 region has the DNA TGCAGTGCTGAGGGCCCGACTAGCGGCACAGATACGCAGTATTTT. This codes for CSAEGPTSGTDTQYF.

In this sample, this clonotype turned up a few times. This chain links TRBV5-1 with TRBJ2-5; 7 bases agree with TRBD2. Unmatched junction bases numbered 14, after V lost 4 bases and J lost 5 bases. The CDR3 length is 16 residues. Germline CDR1 is SGHRS and CDR2 is YFSETQ. CDR3 nucleotide sequence: TGCGCCAGCAGCATACCTATTGGAGACGGGAGGGAGACCCAGTACTTC. Translation gives CASSIPIGDGRETQYF.

There are a few counts of this clonotype. The rearrangement links TRBV12-3 or TRBV12-4 to TRBJ1-6; 9 nucleotides agree with TRBD1. This CDR3 is 14 amino acids long. The V and J ends lost 6 bases and 9 bases, in that order; junction bases with no gene match: 6. The CDR3 region is CASRGQGAVSPLHF. In DNA, the CDR3 is TGTGCCAGCAGGGGACAGGGTGCGGTTTCACCCCTCCACTTT.

V and J are TRBV5-6 and TRBJ1-2; D is unresolved. The CDR3 covers 15 residues. V lost 6 bases and J lost 0, with 15 bases in between. CDR1 and CDR2 from the germline V gene are SGHDT and YYEEEE. CDR3 sequence reads: CASKLTASTNYGYTF. DNA for the CDR3: TGTGCCAGCAAACTTACTGCGTCTACTAACTATGGCTACACCTTC.